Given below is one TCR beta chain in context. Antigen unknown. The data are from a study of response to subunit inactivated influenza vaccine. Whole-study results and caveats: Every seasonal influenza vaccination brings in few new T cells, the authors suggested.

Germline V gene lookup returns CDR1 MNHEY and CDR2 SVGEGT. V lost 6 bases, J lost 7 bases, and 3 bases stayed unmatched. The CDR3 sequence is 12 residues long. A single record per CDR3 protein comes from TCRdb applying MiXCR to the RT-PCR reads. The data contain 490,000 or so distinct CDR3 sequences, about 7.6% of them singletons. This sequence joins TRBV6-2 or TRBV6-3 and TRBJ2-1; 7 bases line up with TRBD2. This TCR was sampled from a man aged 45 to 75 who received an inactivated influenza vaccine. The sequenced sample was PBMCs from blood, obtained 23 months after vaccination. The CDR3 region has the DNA TGTGCCAGCAGAGGACTAGGGAATGAGCAGTTCTTC. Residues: CASRGLGNEQFF.